This is a list of T cell receptor beta chains from one sample in a study of CD8 T cells in ankylosing spondylitis. Each CDR3 protein gets one entry after TCRdb re-called the 5' RACE reads with MiXCR. The table has approximately 500,000 distinct CDR3 sequences, 9.5% to 15% seen once. Material for sequencing was blood, either unsorted or a sorted T cell fraction (not recorded which). The receptors stem from a male donor with ankylosing spondylitis. The CDR3 runs from the conserved cysteine through the conserved F or W. A D gene is named only where the DNA matches it firmly. The size entry is marked missing in some rows and otherwise reads once, few, many or a size class.

len: 16
abundance: few
j_gene: TRBJ2-5
v_gene: TRBV12-3/TRBV12-4
d_gene: -
CDR3nt: TGTGCCAGCAGTTTAGCGGGGGATGGGGCAGGGGAGACCCAGTACTTC
CDR3aa: CASSLAGDGAGETQYF

len: 15
abundance: -
j_gene: TRBJ2-5
v_gene: TRBV11-3
d_gene: -
CDR3nt: TGTGCCAGCAGCTTAAGTCGGGAGCGACAAGAGACCCAGTACTTC
CDR3aa: CASSLSRERQETQYF

len: 15
abundance: few
j_gene: TRBJ1-6
v_gene: TRBV20-1
d_gene: -
CDR3nt: TGCAGTGCTAGGGCCCCCGGACGGCCCAATTCACCCCTCCACTTT
CDR3aa: CSARAPGRPNSPLHF

len: 15
abundance: many
j_gene: TRBJ2-1
v_gene: TRBV4-1
d_gene: TRBD1
CDR3nt: TGCGCCAGCAGCCCCACAGGGGAGCCTTCCAATGAGCAGTTCTTC
CDR3aa: CASSPTGEPSNEQFF

len: 17
abundance: -
j_gene: TRBJ1-5
v_gene: TRBV3-1
d_gene: TRBD1
CDR3nt: TGTGCCAGCAGCCAAGATCCCCAGGGGGCTATTAATCAGCCCCAGCATTTT
CDR3aa: CASSQDPQGAINQPQHF

len: 16
abundance: -
j_gene: TRBJ2-1
v_gene: TRBV20-1
d_gene: -
CDR3nt: TGCAGTGCTAGAGGGGGCGGGATTCTCTCCTACAATGAGCAGTTCTTC
CDR3aa: CSARGGGILSYNEQFF

len: 16
abundance: -
j_gene: TRBJ1-5
v_gene: TRBV6-1
d_gene: -
CDR3nt: TGTGCCAGCAGTGAGCTTGGTCGGAATAGCAATCAGCCCCAGCATTTT
CDR3aa: CASSELGRNSNQPQHF

len: 16
abundance: -
j_gene: TRBJ2-2
v_gene: TRBV6-1
d_gene: TRBD1
CDR3nt: TGTGCCAGCAGCCGACAGGGGGCGTGGAACACCGGGGAGCTGTTTTTT
CDR3aa: CASSRQGAWNTGELFF

len: 15
abundance: few
j_gene: TRBJ2-1
v_gene: TRBV29-1
d_gene: -
CDR3nt: TGCAGCGTTGGGGGGCGTTTGGTCGTCAGTAATGAGCAGTTCTTC
CDR3aa: CSVGGRLVVSNEQFF

len: 14
abundance: many
j_gene: TRBJ1-1
v_gene: TRBV27
d_gene: -
CDR3nt: TGTGCCAGCAGTTTATCTGGACAGAACACTGAAGCTTTCTTT
CDR3aa: CASSLSGQNTEAFF

len: 14
abundance: few
j_gene: TRBJ1-5
v_gene: TRBV27
d_gene: TRBD1
CDR3nt: TGTGCCACTATGCCGGGACAGTCCAATCAGCCCCAGCATTTT
CDR3aa: CATMPGQSNQPQHF

len: 16
abundance: -
j_gene: TRBJ2-2
v_gene: TRBV5-6
d_gene: TRBD2
CDR3nt: TGTGCCAGCAGCTCCGGACTAGCGGGAATGGGCGGGGAGCTGTTTTTT
CDR3aa: CASSSGLAGMGGELFF

len: 15
abundance: few
j_gene: TRBJ2-7
v_gene: TRBV5-4
d_gene: -
CDR3nt: TGTGCCAGCAGCTTGGGGGGGGGCGTACCCTACGAGCAGTACTTC
CDR3aa: CASSLGGGVPYEQYF

len: 10
abundance: few
j_gene: TRBJ2-1
v_gene: TRBV20-1
d_gene: -
CDR3nt: TGCAGTGCTCCCGACCGGGAGCAGTTCTTC
CDR3aa: CSAPDREQFF

len: 14
abundance: -
j_gene: TRBJ2-3
v_gene: TRBV7-2
d_gene: -
CDR3nt: TGTGCCAGCAGCTTACTCGGGGATGCAGATACGCAGTATTTT
CDR3aa: CASSLLGDADTQYF

len: 15
abundance: few
j_gene: TRBJ2-3
v_gene: TRBV6-1
d_gene: -
CDR3nt: TGTGCCAGCAGCCCACCTGGGGACACGACAGATACGCAGTATTTT
CDR3aa: CASSPPGDTTDTQYF

len: 12
abundance: -
j_gene: TRBJ2-7
v_gene: TRBV5-1
d_gene: -
CDR3nt: TGCGCCAGCAGCTTGCCGGCGTACGAGCAGTACTTC
CDR3aa: CASSLPAYEQYF

len: 12
abundance: -
j_gene: TRBJ2-2
v_gene: TRBV27
d_gene: -
CDR3nt: TGTGCCAGCAGTTCCTTCGGCGGGGAGCTGTTTTTT
CDR3aa: CASSSFGGELFF

len: 12
abundance: few
j_gene: TRBJ2-3
v_gene: TRBV3-1
d_gene: -
CDR3nt: TGTGCCAGCAGCCAAAATAAAGATACGCAGTATTTT
CDR3aa: CASSQNKDTQYF

len: 13
abundance: -
j_gene: TRBJ1-1
v_gene: TRBV7-8
d_gene: -
CDR3nt: TGTGCCAGCAGCTCTTCCTCGCAGGGCGATGCTTTCTTT
CDR3aa: CASSSSSQGDAFF

len: 15
abundance: many
j_gene: TRBJ2-1
v_gene: TRBV7-8
d_gene: TRBD2
CDR3nt: TGTGCCAGCAGCTACACCGGGACTAGCTTTTATGAGCAGTTCTTC
CDR3aa: CASSYTGTSFYEQFF

len: 15
abundance: many
j_gene: TRBJ1-5
v_gene: TRBV7-2
d_gene: -
CDR3nt: TGTGCCAGCAGCTTAGCGTGGACGGGCAATCAGCCCCAGCATTTT
CDR3aa: CASSLAWTGNQPQHF

len: 16
abundance: -
j_gene: TRBJ2-1
v_gene: TRBV20-1
d_gene: TRBD2
CDR3nt: TGCAGTGCAAAGATTAGGCCACTAGCGGGAGGCAATGAGCAGTTCTTC
CDR3aa: CSAKIRPLAGGNEQFF

len: 15
abundance: -
j_gene: TRBJ2-5
v_gene: TRBV7-2
d_gene: TRBD2
CDR3nt: TGTGCCAGCAGCTTAGGAGTAGCGGGAATCGAGACCCAGTACTTC
CDR3aa: CASSLGVAGIETQYF

len: 14
abundance: -
j_gene: TRBJ2-1
v_gene: TRBV6-5
d_gene: -
CDR3nt: TGTGCCAGCAGTTATTCGGGACGCTCCAATGAGCAGTTCTTC
CDR3aa: CASSYSGRSNEQFF

len: 15
abundance: -
j_gene: TRBJ1-1
v_gene: TRBV3-1
d_gene: TRBD1
CDR3nt: TGTGCCAGCAGCCAAGTGGGACAGCCGAACACTGAAGCTTTCTTT
CDR3aa: CASSQVGQPNTEAFF

len: 11
abundance: -
j_gene: TRBJ2-1
v_gene: TRBV25-1
d_gene: -
CDR3nt: TGTGCCAGCGGGGTGAGGAATGAGCAGTTCTTC
CDR3aa: CASGVRNEQFF

len: 14
abundance: -
j_gene: TRBJ1-1
v_gene: TRBV20-1
d_gene: TRBD1
CDR3nt: TGCAGTGCTATATCCGGGACAGTAAACACTGAAGCTTTCTTT
CDR3aa: CSAISGTVNTEAFF

len: 13
abundance: few
j_gene: TRBJ2-5
v_gene: TRBV6-6
d_gene: -
CDR3nt: TGTGCCAGTCGTCCGAGGATGCAAGAGACCCAGTACTTC
CDR3aa: CASRPRMQETQYF

len: 16
abundance: -
j_gene: TRBJ2-1
v_gene: TRBV7-2
d_gene: TRBD2
CDR3nt: TGTGCCAGCAGCCTACCTGGGACTAGCGGGATTGATGAGCAGTTCTTC
CDR3aa: CASSLPGTSGIDEQFF

len: 17
abundance: -
j_gene: TRBJ2-3
v_gene: TRBV7-9
d_gene: -
CDR3nt: TGTGCCAGCAGCTCTACAGGACAGATGGGGGGCACAGATACGCAGTATTTT
CDR3aa: CASSSTGQMGGTDTQYF

len: 14
abundance: -
j_gene: TRBJ2-3
v_gene: TRBV2
d_gene: TRBD2
CDR3nt: TGTGCCACCAAGCTTAGCGGGTTCACAGATACGCAGTATTTT
CDR3aa: CATKLSGFTDTQYF

len: 16
abundance: many
j_gene: TRBJ1-4
v_gene: TRBV12-3/TRBV12-4
d_gene: TRBD1
CDR3nt: TGTGCCAGCAGTTACGGACAGGGGGAGGTGGGTGAAAAACTGTTTTTT
CDR3aa: CASSYGQGEVGEKLFF

len: 15
abundance: few
j_gene: TRBJ2-5
v_gene: TRBV11-3
d_gene: -
CDR3nt: TGTGCCAGCAGCTACCCGGAGGACTCTCAAGAGACCCAGTACTTC
CDR3aa: CASSYPEDSQETQYF

len: 16
abundance: few
j_gene: TRBJ1-3
v_gene: TRBV5-1
d_gene: -
CDR3nt: TGCGCCAGCAGCTTGGCGGGACGGGCTGGTGGAAACACCATATATTTT
CDR3aa: CASSLAGRAGGNTIYF

len: 17
abundance: many
j_gene: TRBJ2-1
v_gene: TRBV7-9
d_gene: -
CDR3nt: TGTGCCAGCAGCGGACGGCGTCAGCGGTACCTTAACAATGAGCAGTTCTTC
CDR3aa: CASSGRRQRYLNNEQFF

len: 12
abundance: -
j_gene: TRBJ1-2
v_gene: TRBV24-1
d_gene: -
CDR3nt: TGTGCCACCAGAGACAGTTTATATGGCTACACCTTC
CDR3aa: CATRDSLYGYTF

len: 14
abundance: -
j_gene: TRBJ1-6
v_gene: TRBV9
d_gene: TRBD1
CDR3nt: TGTGCCAGCAGCTTACGACAGGGTAATTCACCCCTCCACTTT
CDR3aa: CASSLRQGNSPLHF

len: 15
abundance: -
j_gene: TRBJ2-1
v_gene: TRBV19
d_gene: TRBD1
CDR3nt: TGTGCCAGTAGTACCCCCGGGACAGGGGTCGATGAGCAGTTCTTC
CDR3aa: CASSTPGTGVDEQFF

len: 12
abundance: -
j_gene: TRBJ2-5
v_gene: TRBV25-1
d_gene: -
CDR3nt: TGTGCCACCAGGGACTACCAAGAGACCCAGTACTTC
CDR3aa: CATRDYQETQYF

len: 17
abundance: many
j_gene: TRBJ1-5
v_gene: TRBV7-8
d_gene: -
CDR3nt: TGTGCCAGCAGCTTAGTGTCCCTAGGGGGTGGGAATCAGCCCCAGCATTTT
CDR3aa: CASSLVSLGGGNQPQHF

len: 13
abundance: many
j_gene: TRBJ1-4
v_gene: TRBV29-1
d_gene: -
CDR3nt: TGCAGCGTTGCGGTATCCGGGGGCGAAAAACTGTTTTTT
CDR3aa: CSVAVSGGEKLFF

len: 14
abundance: few
j_gene: TRBJ2-2
v_gene: TRBV7-9
d_gene: -
CDR3nt: TGTGCCAGTAGGCAGACAGAATACACCGGGGAGCTGTTTTTT
CDR3aa: CASRQTEYTGELFF

len: 20
abundance: few
j_gene: TRBJ2-5
v_gene: TRBV5-1
d_gene: TRBD2
CDR3nt: TGCGCCAGCAGCTTGGCCGGTGTAGTTAGCGGGAGGGCCGTCGGAGAGACCCAGTACTTC
CDR3aa: CASSLAGVVSGRAVGETQYF

len: 18
abundance: few
j_gene: TRBJ2-1
v_gene: TRBV18
d_gene: TRBD2
CDR3nt: TGTGCCAGCTCACCACCCCCGGGACTAGCGGCTTTTAGGAATGAGCAGTTCTTC
CDR3aa: CASSPPPGLAAFRNEQFF

len: 15
abundance: few
j_gene: TRBJ1-6
v_gene: TRBV15
d_gene: -
CDR3nt: TGTGCCACCAGCGGTTCTATGGGGCCTAATTCACCCCTCCACTTT
CDR3aa: CATSGSMGPNSPLHF

len: 15
abundance: few
j_gene: TRBJ1-2
v_gene: TRBV7-9
d_gene: -
CDR3nt: TGTGCCAGCAGCTTATTATCCGGGACGGCCTATGGCTACACCTTC
CDR3aa: CASSLLSGTAYGYTF

len: 14
abundance: -
j_gene: TRBJ2-1
v_gene: TRBV7-2
d_gene: TRBD2
CDR3nt: TGTGCCAGCAGCCCTCTTAGCGGGCGCAATGAGCAGTTCTTC
CDR3aa: CASSPLSGRNEQFF

len: 15
abundance: many
j_gene: TRBJ1-2
v_gene: TRBV7-9
d_gene: -
CDR3nt: TGTGCCAGCAGCTTAGCGCCGGGGGCGATATATGGCTACACCTTC
CDR3aa: CASSLAPGAIYGYTF

len: 16
abundance: -
j_gene: TRBJ2-5
v_gene: TRBV5-6
d_gene: TRBD2
CDR3nt: TGTGCCAGCAGCTTAGCCGGACTAGCGCACCAAGAGACCCAGTACTTC
CDR3aa: CASSLAGLAHQETQYF

len: 13
abundance: few
j_gene: TRBJ1-2
v_gene: TRBV7-2
d_gene: TRBD1
CDR3nt: TGTGCCAGCAGTTCTGGACAGGCCTATGGCTACACCTTC
CDR3aa: CASSSGQAYGYTF

len: 15
abundance: few
j_gene: TRBJ1-1
v_gene: TRBV20-1
d_gene: -
CDR3nt: TGCAGTGCTAGGGGGGGTGAGGGAGTGTCTACTGAAGCTTTCTTT
CDR3aa: CSARGGEGVSTEAFF

len: 14
abundance: few
j_gene: TRBJ2-5
v_gene: TRBV28
d_gene: -
CDR3nt: TGTGCCAGCAGCCGTGATCCAGGGGAAGAGACCCAGTACTTC
CDR3aa: CASSRDPGEETQYF

len: 16
abundance: -
j_gene: TRBJ2-3
v_gene: TRBV7-2
d_gene: TRBD2
CDR3nt: TGTGCCAGCAGCTTAGCGGGAGGGCCGAGGACAGATACGCAGTATTTT
CDR3aa: CASSLAGGPRTDTQYF

len: 13
abundance: few
j_gene: TRBJ1-4
v_gene: TRBV5-1
d_gene: -
CDR3nt: TGCGCCAGCAGCCAGGGCGTTGGTGAAAAACTGTTTTTT
CDR3aa: CASSQGVGEKLFF

len: 15
abundance: many
j_gene: TRBJ2-3
v_gene: TRBV21-1
d_gene: -
CDR3nt: TGTGCCAGCAGCATCCGACAGGGGTCAACAGATACGCAGTATTTT
CDR3aa: CASSIRQGSTDTQYF

len: 13
abundance: -
j_gene: TRBJ1-2
v_gene: TRBV20-1
d_gene: -
CDR3nt: TGCAGTGCTAGGCAGGGGAAGGACTATGGCTACACCTTC
CDR3aa: CSARQGKDYGYTF